The 25 T cell receptor beta chains presented below share a single source sample, sequenced in a study of T cells after yellow fever vaccination. TCRdb re-analysed the 5' RACE reads in MiXCR, keeping a single row per CDR3 protein. The sample lists about 500,000 distinct CDR3 sequences, about 15% seen once, with approximately 15% in the top ten. This sample comprised PBMCs, obtained 5 to 6 days after the first yellow fever vaccination. The source of these receptors is a man aged 18-30 years who received the YFV17D yellow fever vaccine.

This chain uses TRBV11-2 with TRBJ2-7; D remains ambiguous. The V end lost 4 bases, the J end lost 2 bases, and 15 bases lay between the germline ends. This CDR3 is 15 amino acids long. From germline, CDR1 is SGHAT and CDR2 FQNNGV. CDR3 in amino acids: CASSSAGRHPYEQYV. The DNA for the CDR3 is TGTGCCAGCAGCTCCGCCGGACGCCACCCCTACGAGCAGTACGTC.

In its sample, this clonotype was seen a few times. J is TRBJ2-7 and V is TRBV7-9; no definite D call. The CDR3 spans 13 residues. CDR1 SEHNR and CDR2 FQNEAQ come from the germline V gene (reference sequence). The V and J ends lost 3 bases and 3 bases respectively, with 9 bases between them. CDR3 residues: CASSFGGFYEQYF. In DNA form, the CDR3 reads TGTGCCAGCAGCTTCGGCGGTTTCTACGAGCAGTACTTC.

This clonotype was seen at least ten times. The V call is TRBV10-3, the J call TRBJ2-7, with a possible D match to TRBD2 (5 bases). Looked up from germline, CDR1 is ENHRY and CDR2 is SYGVKD. The CDR3 spans 15 residues. V gave up 0 bases and J gave up 2 bases, with 11 bases separating them. CDR3 nucleotide sequence: TGTGCCATCAGTGAGTCGGCAGTGAGGGCCTACGAGCAGTACTTC. Protein product: CAISESAVRAYEQYF.

The chain couples TRBV5-5 to TRBJ1-6; D gene uncertain. Germline V gives CDR1 SGHKS, CDR2 YYEKEE (reference sequence). This CDR3 is 16 amino acids long. V was shortened by 1 base and J by 0 bases, with 8 bases between the two germline ends. CDR3 residues: CASSLQYDSYNSPLHF. CDR3 in DNA: TGTGCCAGCAGCTTGCAGTATGACTCCTATAATTCACCCCTCCACTTT.

This clonotype was picked up a small number of times. The V and J genes are TRBV20-1 and TRBJ2-5; 7 bases align to TRBD2. The CDR3 is 14 amino acids. V was pared by 3 bases and J by 5 bases, with 9 bases of the junction left unmatched. The germline gives CDR1 DFQATT, CDR2 SNEGSKA (reference sequence). The chain's CDR3 is CSAREGGVGETQYF. CDR3 sequence (DNA): TGCAGTGCTAGGGAGGGAGGGGTTGGCGAGACCCAGTACTTC.

The V and J genes are TRBV5-1 and TRBJ2-1; D is perhaps TRBD1 or TRBD2 (5 bases each). The germline V gene encodes CDR1 SGHRS and CDR2 YFSETQ. The V and J ends lost 0 bases and 2 bases respectively, with 12 bases between them. This CDR3 contains 16 residues. In nucleotides, the CDR3 is TGCGCCAGCAGCTTGGGGGGGAATTACGCCTACAATGAGCAGTTCTTC. Protein product: CASSLGGNYAYNEQFF.

This chain connects TRBV24-1 to TRBJ2-2; no definite D call. Between the trimmed V and J ends, which lost 7 bases and 0 bases, there was a span of 8 bases. The CDR3 extends over 14 amino acids. The germline gives CDR1 KGHDR, CDR2 SFDVKD. The CDR3 protein is CATSSHANTGELFF. The DNA for the CDR3 is TGTGCCACCAGCTCCCACGCGAACACCGGGGAGCTGTTTTTT.

This clonotype appeared a few times. The rearrangement uses TRBV7-2 and TRBJ2-4; 8 positions agree with TRBD2. The CDR3 is 16 residues long. V lost 4 bases to trimming and J lost 6 bases; unmatched junction nucleotides: 11. Per the germline V gene, CDR1 is SGHTA and CDR2 is FQGNSA. The CDR3 DNA reads as TGTGCCAGCAGCTCCACCCGGGGGGGGACGGGAAACATTCAGTACTTC. Translation: CASSSTRGGTGNIQYF.

In its sample, this clonotype was seen many times. V is TRBV4-1 and J is TRBJ2-2; D possibly corresponds to TRBD1 (6 bases). V was trimmed by 2 bases and J by 9 bases, leaving 10 bases between them. This CDR3 contains 13 residues. Germline V gene lookup returns CDR1 MGHRA and CDR2 YSYEKL. The CDR3 sequence is CASSQTGLWELFF. Here the CDR3 DNA reads TGCGCCAGCAGCCAAACAGGGCTCTGGGAGCTGTTTTTT.

This clonotype was picked up many times. The chain employs TRBV27 and TRBJ1-5; D is uncertain. Deletions cut 5 bases from V and 4 bases from J, with 6 bases between. CDR1 and CDR2 (germline): MNHEY, SMNVEV (reference sequence). There are 12 residues in the CDR3. The CDR3 loop is CASSSVNQPQHF. The CDR3 region has the DNA TGTGCCAGCAGTAGCGTTAATCAGCCCCAGCATTTT.

The V and J genes are TRBV29-1 and TRBJ1-1; no firm D call. The CDR3 runs to 14 residues. Germline-derived CDR1 and CDR2 are SQVTM and ANQGSEA. Trimming cost V 5 bases and J 1 base, with 14 bases left between them. CDR3 region: CSVRAAEENTEAFF. CDR3 DNA sequence: TGCAGCGTTCGGGCAGCCGAGGAGAACACTGAAGCTTTCTTT.

At least ten counts were recorded for this clonotype. The V and J genes are TRBV5-1 and TRBJ2-7; unclear D gene. V dropped 4 bases and J dropped 4 bases, with 12 bases sitting between them. Germline CDR1 SGHRS, CDR2 YFSETQ. The CDR3 loop spans 13 amino acids. CDR3 protein: CASSPRFSYEQYF. CDR3 bases: TGCGCCAGCAGCCCTCGATTTTCGTACGAGCAGTACTTC.

The chain couples TRBV3-1 to TRBJ2-7; 9 nucleotides agree with TRBD1. Germline trimming cut 0 bases from V and 3 bases from J; bases unmatched to any gene: 9. The CDR3 extends over 17 amino acids. Germline V gives CDR1 LGHDT, CDR2 YNNKEL (reference sequence). The CDR3 sequence: CASSQERGDRVFYEQYV. The CDR3 nucleotides are TGTGCCAGCAGCCAAGAGCGTGGGGACAGGGTCTTCTACGAGCAGTACGTC.

The rearrangement joins TRBV7-8 to TRBJ1-1; TRBD1 is a possible D gene (5 bases). V was cut by 5 bases and J by 2 bases, with 9 bases left in between. Germline loops: CDR1 SGHVS, CDR2 FQNEAQ. The CDR3 length is 13 residues. This chain's CDR3 is CASSKGRNTEAFF. The CDR3 DNA sequence: TGTGCCAGCAGCAAGGGACGTAACACTGAAGCTTTCTTT.

A few counts support this clonotype. The chain employs TRBV5-1 and TRBJ2-2; D is ambiguous. This CDR3 has 15 residues. Germline V lookup: CDR1 SGHRS, CDR2 YFSETQ. Between the trimmed V and J ends, which lost 1 base and 0 bases, there was a span of 7 bases. The CDR3 protein is CASSLLVANTGELFF. The DNA of the CDR3 is TGCGCCAGCAGCTTGTTAGTCGCGAACACCGGGGAGCTGTTTTTT. Combining the CDR3 with reference TRBV5-1 and TRBJ2-2 gives the whole variable domain KAGVTQTPRYLIKTRGQQVTLSCSPISGHRSVSWYQQTPGQGLQFLFEYFSETQRNKGNFPGRFSGRQFSNSRSEMNVSTLELGDSALYLCASSLLVANTGELFFGEGSRLTVL.

This clonotype has a count of ten or more. The chain employs TRBV6-2 or TRBV6-3 and TRBJ2-1; 8 bases map to TRBD1. V lost 7 bases and J lost 0; bases outside the gene matches: 11. The CDR3 runs 17 residues. CDR1 and CDR2 from the germline V gene are MNHEY and SVGEGT. CDR3 sequence: CASTDKDRVSSYNEQFF. The CDR3, as DNA: TGTGCCAGCACCGATAAGGACAGGGTGAGCTCCTACAATGAGCAGTTCTTC.

The chain has TRBV7-3 and TRBJ2-7; 7 nucleotides match TRBD1. J was trimmed by 2 bases and V by 5 bases; bases with no gene match: 15. The CDR3 has 17 amino acids. CDR1 is SGHTA, CDR2 FQGTGA, per germline. CDR3 in amino acids: CASSTTRTGKLPYEQYV. The CDR3 nucleotides are TGTGCCAGCAGCACGACTCGGACAGGCAAACTTCCCTACGAGCAGTACGTC.

V and J are TRBV28 and TRBJ2-1; 11 bases align to TRBD2. The germline V gene has CDR1 MDHEN and CDR2 SYDVKM. CDR3 length: 16 amino acids. V shed 7 bases and J 5 bases; nucleotides not matched to a gene: 10. CDR3 protein: CASNWWLAGGDNEQFF. The DNA of the CDR3 is TGTGCCAGCAACTGGTGGCTAGCGGGGGGTGACAATGAGCAGTTCTTC. The entire variable domain, with the rest obtained from reference TRBV28 and TRBJ2-1, is as follows: DVKVTQSSRYLVKRTGEKVFLECVQDMDHENMFWYRQDPGLGLRLIYFSYDVKMKEKGDIPEGYSVSREKKERFSLILESASTNQTSMYLCASNWWLAGGDNEQFFGPGTRLTVL.

CDR3 protein: CATSDRTEGANVLTF. The DNA for the CDR3 is TGTGCCACCAGTGACCGGACAGAGGGGGCCAACGTCCTGACTTTC. The chain couples TRBV24-1 to TRBJ2-6; D possibly corresponds to TRBD1 (6 bases). The CDR3 has 15 residues. The germline gives CDR1 KGHDR, CDR2 SFDVKD. The V and J ends lost 4 bases and 4 bases respectively, with 10 bases between them.

This clonotype was seen only a few times. The chain combines TRBV3-1 with TRBJ2-5; D not resolved. With 1 base removed from V and 1 base from J, the gap between germline ends came to 7 bases. Germline lookup yields CDR1 LGHDT and CDR2 YNNKEL (reference sequence). The CDR3 spans 14 residues. The CDR3 is CASSQGAAQETQYF. The CDR3 DNA follows: TGTGCCAGCAGCCAAGGGGCAGCCCAAGAGACCCAGTACTTC.

This clonotype occurred a few times. The chain is built from TRBV7-2 and TRBJ1-5; D gene unclear. V lost 5 bases, J lost 2 bases, and 7 bases lay in between. Germline CDR1 and CDR2: SGHTA and FQGNSA. This CDR3 is built from 13 residues. The CDR3 DNA sequence: TGTGCCAGCAGCATTCGTGGCAATCAGCCCCAGCATTTT. This codes for CASSIRGNQPQHF.

The rearrangement uses TRBV7-2 and TRBJ2-7; maybe TRBD1 (5 bases). The ends were cut back, 1 base at V and 3 bases at J, with 16 bases in the middle. The germline V gene has CDR1 SGHTA and CDR2 FQGNSA. The CDR3 is 16 residues long. The CDR3 reads CASSLVQGSGLYEQYF. The CDR3, as DNA: TGTGCCAGCAGCTTAGTGCAGGGCTCAGGCCTCTACGAGCAGTACTTC. Drawing the rest from reference TRBV7-2 and TRBJ2-7, the complete variable domain is GAGVSQSPSNKVTEKGKDVELRCDPISGHTALYWYRQSLGQGLEFLIYFQGNSAPDKSGLPSDRFSAERTGGSVSTLTIQRTQQEDSAVYLCASSLVQGSGLYEQYFGPGTRLTVT.

The chain is built from TRBV3-1 and TRBJ1-3; D remains unclear. Germline CDR1 is LGHDT and CDR2 is YNNKEL (reference sequence). The CDR3 is 16 residues long. With 1 base removed from V and 0 bases from J, the gap between germline ends came to 10 bases. CDR3 sequence (DNA): TGTGCCAGCAGCCAAGTTTTTTTCTTCTCTGGAAACACCATATATTTT. Translation: CASSQVFFFSGNTIYF.

This clonotype was detected a few times. V usage is TRBV24-1 and J usage is TRBJ1-2; 7 bases map to TRBD1. V lost 3 bases, J lost 6 bases, and 3 bases stayed unmatched. The CDR3 is made up of 13 amino acids. Per germline, CDR1 KGHDR and CDR2 SFDVKD. The CDR3 DNA is TGTGCCACCAGTGATATAACAGGGGATGGCTACACCTTC. Translating gives CATSDITGDGYTF.

This sequence joins TRBV6-1 and TRBJ1-5; D is perhaps TRBD1 (5 bases). The CDR3 sequence is 13 residues long. CDR1 and CDR2 from the germline V gene are MNHNS and SASEGT. Trimming cost V 9 bases and J 3 bases, with 12 bases left between them. The CDR3: CASSRGYNQPQHF. The CDR3 DNA sequence: TGTGCCAGTTCTCGGGGCTACAATCAGCCCCAGCATTTT.